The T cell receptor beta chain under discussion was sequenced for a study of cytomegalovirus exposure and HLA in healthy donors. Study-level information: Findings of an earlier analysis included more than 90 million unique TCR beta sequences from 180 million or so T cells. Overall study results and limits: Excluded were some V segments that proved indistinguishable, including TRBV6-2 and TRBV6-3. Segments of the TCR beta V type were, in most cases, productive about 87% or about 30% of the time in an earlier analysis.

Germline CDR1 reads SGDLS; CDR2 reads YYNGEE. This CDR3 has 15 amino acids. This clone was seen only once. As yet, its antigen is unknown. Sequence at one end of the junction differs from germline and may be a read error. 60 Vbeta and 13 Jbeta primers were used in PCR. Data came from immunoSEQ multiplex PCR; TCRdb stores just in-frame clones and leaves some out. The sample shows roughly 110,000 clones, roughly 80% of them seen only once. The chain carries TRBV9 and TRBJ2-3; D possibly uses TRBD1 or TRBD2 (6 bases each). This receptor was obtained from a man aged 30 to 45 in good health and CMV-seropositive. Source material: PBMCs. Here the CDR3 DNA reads TGTGCCAGCAACGTAGGAGGGTTAGGGGGAGATACGCAGTATTTT. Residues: CASNVGGLGGDTQYF.